This T cell receptor beta chain was captured by sequencing in a study of blood T cell repertoires in COVID-19. About the research overall: Whether acute or convalescent, the COVID-19 samples came from the United States, Italy and Spain. From T cells, B-cell-depleted T cells, or PBMCs came the material, which was cDNA or gDNA.

Deletions cut 3 bases from V and 0 bases from J, with 9 bases between. The V gene's germline CDR1 is MGHRA and CDR2 YSYEKL. The length of the CDR3 is 14 residues. The method was immunoSEQ multiplex PCR; TCRdb's version includes in-frame clones alone and lacks a portion of them. The table has about 220,000 clones, 70% to 85% seen once; the top ten hold 2% to 2.5%. This receptor was identified in a man aged 35 to 55 who had recovered from COVID-19. Sequencing used peripheral blood. The V call is TRBV4-1, the J call TRBJ2-7; D remains unclear. The CDR3 region has the DNA TGCGCCAGCAGCCAGTGGTTGAGCTCCTACGAGCAGTACTTC. It codes for CASSQWLSSYEQYF.